This TCR beta chain was profiled in a study of blood T cell repertoires in COVID-19. Study-level information: The United States, Italy and Spain provided the acute and convalescent COVID-19 samples. Sample material is recorded as cDNA or gDNA derived from T cells, B-cell-depleted T cells, or PBMCs.

Per the study methods: Reference gene primer amplification yielded estimated nucleated cell counts. Profiled with immunoSEQ multiplex PCR; TCRdb holds only in-frame clones, not every one. Clone size and V and J calls were adopted from that table, with D and trimming inferred from the DNA. The sample carries about 86,000 clones, roughly 80% recorded once. J was trimmed by 0 bases and V by 4 bases; bases with no gene match: 6. CDR3 size: 17 residues. Germline V lookup: CDR1 SNHLY, CDR2 FYNNEI. This TCR was sampled from a man between 65 and 85 years old with acute or convalescent COVID-19. J is TRBJ2-6 and V is TRBV2; 7 bases agree with TRBD1. The sequenced sample consisted of peripheral blood. The CDR3 reads CASSATGRISGANVLTF. The CDR3 bases are TGTGCCAGCAGTGCGACAGGGCGTATCTCTGGGGCCAACGTCCTGACTTTC.